A single T cell receptor beta chain is shown here with its context. The germline V gene encodes CDR1 LGHNA and CDR2 YNFKEQ. V was pared by 6 bases and J by 0 bases, with 14 bases between. There are 15 residues in the CDR3. This sample is drawn from a study of blood T cell repertoires in COVID-19. Study details: T cells, B-cell-depleted T cells, or PBMCs supplied cDNA or gDNA.

Here immunoSEQ multiplex PCR was the method, and the copy in TCRdb shows in-frame clones only, minus some. Of approximately 50,000 clones in the sample, about three quarters were seen once. The TCR comes from a man aged 45 to 65 with active or convalescent COVID-19. The J gene is TRBJ1-1, the V gene TRBV4-2, with a possible D match to TRBD1 (6 bases). Specimen: peripheral blood. This CDR3 reads CASRPIGDMNTEAFF. CDR3 nucleotides: TGTGCCAGCAGACCGATTGGGGACATGAACACTGAAGCTTTCTTT.